This TCR beta chain was sequenced during a study of T cell responses to AZD1222 COVID-19 vaccine. The study's findings and limits: The peak T cell response came first, and repertoires were sampled only after it. Clonal diversity may have been underestimated, and the donors were mostly white British, with more females than males.

To note about this clone: Antigen: not known.

V lost 7 bases to trimming and J lost 4 bases; unmatched junction nucleotides: 12. The germline gives CDR1 MNHEY, CDR2 SMNVEV (reference sequence). The CDR3 consists of 15 residues. The protocol was immunoSEQ multiplex PCR, while the TCRdb copy is restricted to in-frame clones and leaves out a portion. Of around 80,000 clones detected, around four fifths appear once; the ten largest clones hold about 1.3%. Specimen: peripheral blood, collected 28 days after the second AZD1222 dose. V usage is TRBV27 and J usage is TRBJ1-2; 7 bases fit TRBD1. This receptor was obtained from an adult who received the AZD1222 COVID-19 vaccine. This chain's CDR3 is CASKLAQGDFYGYTF. CDR3 sequence (DNA): TGTGCCAGCAAGCTGGCGCAGGGGGACTTCTATGGCTACACCTTC.